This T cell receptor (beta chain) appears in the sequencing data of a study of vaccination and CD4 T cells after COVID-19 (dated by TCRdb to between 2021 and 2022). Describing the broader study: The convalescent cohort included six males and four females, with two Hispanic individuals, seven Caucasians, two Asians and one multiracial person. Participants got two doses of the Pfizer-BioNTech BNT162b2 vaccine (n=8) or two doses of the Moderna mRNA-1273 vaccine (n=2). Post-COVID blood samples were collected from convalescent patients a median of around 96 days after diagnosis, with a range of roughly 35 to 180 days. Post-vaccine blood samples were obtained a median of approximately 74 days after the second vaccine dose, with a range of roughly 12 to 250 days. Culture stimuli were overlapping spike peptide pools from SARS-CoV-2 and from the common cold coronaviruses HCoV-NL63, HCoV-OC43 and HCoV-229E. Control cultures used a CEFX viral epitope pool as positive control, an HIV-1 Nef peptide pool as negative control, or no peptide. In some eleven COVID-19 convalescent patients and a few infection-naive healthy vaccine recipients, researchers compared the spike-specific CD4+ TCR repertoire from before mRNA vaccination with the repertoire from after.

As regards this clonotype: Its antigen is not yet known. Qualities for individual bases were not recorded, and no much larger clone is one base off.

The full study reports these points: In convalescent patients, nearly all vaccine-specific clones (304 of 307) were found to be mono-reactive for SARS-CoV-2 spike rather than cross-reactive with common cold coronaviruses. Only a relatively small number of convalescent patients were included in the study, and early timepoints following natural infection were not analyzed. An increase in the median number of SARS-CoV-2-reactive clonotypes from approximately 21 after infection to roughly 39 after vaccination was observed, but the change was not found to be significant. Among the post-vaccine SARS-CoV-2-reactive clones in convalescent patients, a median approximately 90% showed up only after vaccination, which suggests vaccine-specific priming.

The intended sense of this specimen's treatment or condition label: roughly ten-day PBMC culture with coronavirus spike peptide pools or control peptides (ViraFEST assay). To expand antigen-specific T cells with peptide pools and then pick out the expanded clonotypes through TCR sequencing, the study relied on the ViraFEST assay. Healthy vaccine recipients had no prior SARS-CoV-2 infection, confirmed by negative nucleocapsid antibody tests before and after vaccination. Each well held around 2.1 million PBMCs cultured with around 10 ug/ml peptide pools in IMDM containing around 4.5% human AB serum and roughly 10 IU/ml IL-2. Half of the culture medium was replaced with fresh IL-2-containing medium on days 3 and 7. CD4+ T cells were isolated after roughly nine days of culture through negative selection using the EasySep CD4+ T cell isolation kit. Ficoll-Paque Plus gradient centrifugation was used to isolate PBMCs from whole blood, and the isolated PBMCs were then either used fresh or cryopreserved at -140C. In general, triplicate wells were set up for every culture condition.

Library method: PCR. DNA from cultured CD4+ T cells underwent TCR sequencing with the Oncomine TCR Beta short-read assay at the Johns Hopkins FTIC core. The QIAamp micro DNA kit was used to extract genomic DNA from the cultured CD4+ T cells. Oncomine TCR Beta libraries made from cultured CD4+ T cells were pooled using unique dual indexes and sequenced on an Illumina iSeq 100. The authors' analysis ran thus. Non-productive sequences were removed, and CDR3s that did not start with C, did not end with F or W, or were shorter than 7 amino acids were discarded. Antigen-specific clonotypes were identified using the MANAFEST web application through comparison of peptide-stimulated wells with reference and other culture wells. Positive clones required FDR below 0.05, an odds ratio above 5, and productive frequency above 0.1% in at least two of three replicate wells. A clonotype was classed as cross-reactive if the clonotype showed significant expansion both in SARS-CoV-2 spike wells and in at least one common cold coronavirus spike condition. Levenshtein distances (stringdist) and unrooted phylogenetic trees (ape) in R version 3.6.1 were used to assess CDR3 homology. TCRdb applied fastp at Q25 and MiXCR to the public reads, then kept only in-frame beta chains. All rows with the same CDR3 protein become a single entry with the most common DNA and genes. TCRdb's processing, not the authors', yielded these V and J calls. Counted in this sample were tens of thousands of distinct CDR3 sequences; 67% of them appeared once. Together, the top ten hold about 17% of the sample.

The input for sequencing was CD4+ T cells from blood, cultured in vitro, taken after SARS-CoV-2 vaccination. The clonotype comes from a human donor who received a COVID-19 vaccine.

The DNA is as follows: TGTGCCAGCAGCAAAATAAACTCCTACAATGAGCAGTTCTTC. Its protein reads: CASSKINSYNEQFF. The chain uses TRBV12-3 or TRBV12-4 and TRBJ2-1; the D gene identity is not certain. The CDR3 covers 14 residues, taking in both the cysteine and the phenylalanine. The read is trimmed to its CDR3 DNA, 42 bases read in frame from base 1. V loses 6 bases, J loses 0 bases, and the germline ends lie 9 bases apart.